This T cell receptor (beta chain) was recorded in a study of T cells in Graves' hyperthyroidism and ophthalmopathy. This clonotype was seen ten or more times. Its target is not known. Study-level results: Ophthalmopathy was distinguished from stable hyperthyroidism by 13 V-J signatures.

RNA transcripts gave rise to amplified TCR beta CDR3 regions. TCR CDR3 underwent first-round RT-PCR with the HTBI primer set. Each CDR3 protein gets one entry after TCRdb re-called the multiplex PCR reads with MiXCR. The sample carries roughly 380,000 distinct CDR3 sequences, approximately 15% recorded once. Newly diagnosed hyperthyroidism, duration under 2 months, in patients aged 18 to 65. Source material for PBMCs was about 11 ml fresh peripheral blood. Trimming removed 5 bases at V and 6 bases at J, with 17 bases between. Germline V gene lookup returns CDR1 SGHNT and CDR2 YENEEA. The CDR3 is made up of 14 amino acids.

The chain combines TRBV11-3 with TRBJ2-7; D gene uncertain. The clonotype comes from a woman aged 60-75 years with Graves' hyperthyroidism. Sequencing was done on a sample of blood. In nucleotides, the CDR3 is TGTGCCAGCAGCCGTGGCACCCCGGCGGCCGAGCAGTACTTC. Its translation is CASSRGTPAAEQYF.